This note documents a single TCR beta chain sequence. The CDR3 runs 15 residues. Germline V lookup: CDR1 SGHTA, CDR2 FQGNSA. V trimming: 2 bases; J trimming: 3 bases; junction bases outside the gene matches: 7. This record comes from a study of blood T cell repertoires in COVID-19. Study background: Acute and convalescent COVID-19 samples came from the United States, Italy and Spain.

Using immunoSEQ multiplex PCR, the repertoire was profiled, and TCRdb retains in-frame clones only, with some absent. The table lists approximately 170,000 clones, about 85% of them singletons, with approximately 8% in the top ten. In terms of age and location, participants ranged from roughly 18 to 89 years and lived in around 22 US areas. The rearrangement links TRBV7-2 to TRBJ2-7, with TRBD2 matching over 7 bases. This clonotype was sampled from a woman aged 45-59 years who had recovered from COVID-19. The specimen was PBMCs or T cells enriched from blood (not recorded which). The CDR3: CASSLKWEGRYEQYF. Written as DNA, the CDR3 is TGTGCCAGCAGCTTAAAGTGGGAGGGCCGCTACGAGCAGTACTTC.